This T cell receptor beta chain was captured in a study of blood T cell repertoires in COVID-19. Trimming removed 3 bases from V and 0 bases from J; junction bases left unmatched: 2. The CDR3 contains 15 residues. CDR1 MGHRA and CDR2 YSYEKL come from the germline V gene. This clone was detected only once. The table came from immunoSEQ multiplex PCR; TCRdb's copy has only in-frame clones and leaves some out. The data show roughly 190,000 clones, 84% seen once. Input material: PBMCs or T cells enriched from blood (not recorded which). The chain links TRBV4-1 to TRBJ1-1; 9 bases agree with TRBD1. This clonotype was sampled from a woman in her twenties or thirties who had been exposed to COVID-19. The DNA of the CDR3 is TGCGCCAGCAGCCAGGGACAGGGATTGAACACTGAAGCTTTCTTT. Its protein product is CASSQGQGLNTEAFF.